This TCR beta chain originates from a study of CD8+ T cells in alopecia areata. cDNA serving as the sequencing template came from extracted, reverse transcribed RNA. The method was immunoSEQ multiplex PCR; TCRdb's version includes in-frame clones alone and lacks a portion of them. The table lists approximately 61,000 clones, 90% to 97% of them singletons. A remark on this clone: Antigen: not known.

Study results and caveats: It was lesional scalp, especially alopecia totalis/universalis, that showed higher clonality than normal scalp.

This CDR3 region has 15 residues. Germline-derived CDR1 and CDR2 are MNHNS and SASEGT. V lost 7 bases and J lost 0, with 13 bases in between. This TCR was recovered from a human donor with alopecia areata. V gene TRBV6-1 combines with J gene TRBJ1-5; unclear D gene. Sequenced material: CD8+ T cells sorted from blood, taken at week 0. The CDR3 here is CASTGEHDSNQPQHF. The CDR3 DNA sequence: TGTGCCAGCACCGGGGAGCATGATAGCAATCAGCCCCAGCATTTT.